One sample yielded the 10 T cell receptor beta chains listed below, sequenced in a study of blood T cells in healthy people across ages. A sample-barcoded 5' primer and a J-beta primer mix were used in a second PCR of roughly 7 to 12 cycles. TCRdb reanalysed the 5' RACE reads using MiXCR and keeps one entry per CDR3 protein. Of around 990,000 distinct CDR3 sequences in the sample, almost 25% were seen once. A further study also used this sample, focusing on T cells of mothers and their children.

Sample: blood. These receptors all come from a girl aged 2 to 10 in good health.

CDR3 bases: TGTGCCAGCTCACTGCTCGACCGGGACACCTATGGCTACACCTTC. Residues: CASSLLDRDTYGYTF. The gene calls are TRBV18 and TRBJ1-2; TRBD1 might be the D (6 bases). Germline CDR1 KGHSH, CDR2 LQKENI. V lost 4 bases, J lost 4 bases, and 16 bases lay in between. The CDR3 contains 15 residues.

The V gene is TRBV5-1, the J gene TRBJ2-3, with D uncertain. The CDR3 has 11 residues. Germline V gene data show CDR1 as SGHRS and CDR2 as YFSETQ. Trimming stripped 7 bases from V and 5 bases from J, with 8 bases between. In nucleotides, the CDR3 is TGCGCCAGCGGAAAGGAAGATACGCAGTATTTT. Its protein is CASGKEDTQYF.

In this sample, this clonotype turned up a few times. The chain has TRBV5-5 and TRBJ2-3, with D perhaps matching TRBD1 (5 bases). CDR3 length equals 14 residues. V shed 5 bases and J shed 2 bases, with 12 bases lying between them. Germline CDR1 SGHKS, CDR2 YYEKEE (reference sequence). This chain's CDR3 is CASSPEGVTDTQYF. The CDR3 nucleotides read TGTGCCAGCAGTCCCGAAGGGGTCACAGATACGCAGTATTTT.

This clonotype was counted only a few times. Written as DNA, the CDR3 is TGTGCCAGCAATCCAAGGGGGGGGGAACCTAACTATGGCTACACCTTC. As protein: CASNPRGGEPNYGYTF. This sequence joins TRBV6-6 and TRBJ1-2; possibly TRBD1 for D (6 bases). Trimming pared 7 bases from V and 0 bases from J, leaving 18 bases between. Germline values: CDR1 MNHNY, CDR2 SVGAGI (reference sequence). The CDR3 is 16 residues long.

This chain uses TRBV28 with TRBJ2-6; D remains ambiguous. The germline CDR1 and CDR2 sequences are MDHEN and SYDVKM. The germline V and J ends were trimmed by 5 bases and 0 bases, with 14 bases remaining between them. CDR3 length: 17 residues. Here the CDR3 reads CASSGAGDLSGANVLTF. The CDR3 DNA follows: TGTGCCAGCAGTGGAGCAGGTGACCTCTCTGGGGCCAACGTCCTGACTTTC.

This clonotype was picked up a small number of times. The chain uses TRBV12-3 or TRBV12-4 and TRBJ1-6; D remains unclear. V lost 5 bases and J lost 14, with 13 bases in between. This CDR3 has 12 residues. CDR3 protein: CASSPEGRSLHF. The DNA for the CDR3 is TGTGCCAGCAGTCCAGAAGGCAGGTCCCTCCACTTT.

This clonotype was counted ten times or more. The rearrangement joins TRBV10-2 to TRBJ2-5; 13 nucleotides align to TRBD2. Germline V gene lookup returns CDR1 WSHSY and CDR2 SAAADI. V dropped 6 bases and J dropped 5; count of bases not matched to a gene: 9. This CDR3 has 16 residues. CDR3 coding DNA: TGCGCCAGCAGCCAAGGGACTAGCGGGATGTACGAGACCCAGTACTTC. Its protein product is CASSQGTSGMYETQYF.

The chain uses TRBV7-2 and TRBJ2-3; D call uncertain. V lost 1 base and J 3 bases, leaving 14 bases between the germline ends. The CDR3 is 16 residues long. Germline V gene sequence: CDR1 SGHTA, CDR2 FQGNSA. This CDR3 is CASSLGPDVQTDTQYF. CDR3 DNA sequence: TGTGCCAGCAGCTTAGGTCCGGACGTTCAAACAGATACGCAGTATTTT.

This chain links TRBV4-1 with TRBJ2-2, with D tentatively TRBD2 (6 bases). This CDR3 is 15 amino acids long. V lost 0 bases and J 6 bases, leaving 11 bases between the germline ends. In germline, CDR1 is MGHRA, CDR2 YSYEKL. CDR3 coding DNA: TGCGCCAGCAGCCAAGAAGGGCGGGGTGCCGGGGAGCTGTTTTTT. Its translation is CASSQEGRGAGELFF.

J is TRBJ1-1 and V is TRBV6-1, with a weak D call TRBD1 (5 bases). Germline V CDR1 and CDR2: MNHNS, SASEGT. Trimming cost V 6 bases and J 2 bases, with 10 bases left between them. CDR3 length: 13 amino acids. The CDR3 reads CASRMTDNTEAFF. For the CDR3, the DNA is TGTGCCAGCAGAATGACAGACAACACTGAAGCTTTCTTT.